A selection of T cell receptor beta chains follows, all from one sample in a study of cytomegalovirus exposure and HLA in healthy donors. This table comes from immunoSEQ multiplex PCR, and its TCRdb copy is limited to in-frame clones, with some not included. The data show some 130,000 clones, with around 70% seen just once and around 1.6% held by the top ten. Sequencing was carried out using PBMCs. The receptors were sampled from a man aged 30 to 39 in good health and CMV-seropositive. The CDR3 runs from the conserved cysteine through the conserved F or W. The order of the fields is clone size, D gene, CDR3 length, J gene, V gene, CDR3 protein, CDR3 DNA. The D gene is left open where the match is weak. Clone size is given for some rows only: seen once, a few or many times, or a class if the clone is expanded.

>few|TRBD2|16|TRBJ2-2|TRBV11-1
CASSLGLAVNTGELFF
TGTGCCAGCAGCCTCGGACTAGCGGTTAACACCGGGGAGCTGTTTTTT
>.|.|13|TRBJ2-1|TRBV5-1
CASSRDSLGSQFF
TGCGCCAGCAGCCGGGACTCCCTCGGGTCGCAGTTCTTC
>.|TRBD2|21|TRBJ2-1|TRBV9
CASSVETGTSGPLYSYNEQFF
TGTGCCAGCAGCGTAGAGACGGGGACTAGCGGACCCTTATACTCCTACAATGAGCAGTTCTTC
>few|TRBD2|22|TRBJ2-2|TRBV5-1
CASSWIKGTSGSYFRDTGELFF
TGCGCCAGCAGCTGGATTAAGGGGACTAGCGGGAGTTACTTTCGGGACACCGGGGAGCTGTTTTTT
>few|TRBD1|15|TRBJ1-2|TRBV29-1
CSVDFSGTGVYGYTF
TGCAGCGTTGATTTCTCCGGGACAGGAGTCTATGGCTACACCTTC
>.|TRBD2|16|TRBJ2-1|TRBV7-3
CASSHRTSAPANEQFF
TGTGCCAGCAGCCACCGGACTAGCGCTCCCGCGAATGAGCAGTTCTTC
>.|.|13|TRBJ2-5|TRBV7-9
CASSSPGQETQYF
TGTGCCAGCAGCAGTCCAGGACAAGAGACCCAGTACTTC
>few|TRBD2|14|TRBJ2-5|TRBV7-2
CASTGLAGQETQYF
TGTGCCAGCACGGGACTAGCGGGACAAGAGACCCAGTACTTC
>once|TRBD2|14|TRBJ2-1|TRBV5-1
CASSLELAGVEQFF
TGCGCCAGCAGCTTGGAACTAGCGGGTGTTGAGCAGTTCTTC
>.|.|14|TRBJ1-3|TRBV5-1
CASSPTESANTIYF
TGCGCCAGCAGCCCGACAGAGTCCGCGAACACCATATATTTT
>once|.|15|TRBJ1-2|TRBV7-2
CASSAREPSHYGYTF
TGTGCCAGCAGCGCTCGGGAACCGAGTCACTATGGCTACACCTTC
>.|TRBD1|16|TRBJ2-5|TRBV6-6
CASTPRGTGLQETQYF
TGTGCCAGCACTCCAAGGGGGACAGGGCTTCAAGAGACCCAGTACTTC
>.|.|13|TRBJ2-5|TRBV14
CASSQSGVETQYF
TGTGCCAGCAGCCAATCCGGGGTGGAGACCCAGTACTTC
>once|.|12|TRBJ1-2|TRBV19
CASSTGVFGYTF
TGTGCCAGTAGTACAGGGGTTTTCGGCTACACCTTC
>.|TRBD2|16|TRBJ2-7|TRBV5-1
CASSLEPGLAGVEQYF
TGCGCCAGCAGCTTGGAACCGGGACTAGCGGGAGTTGAGCAGTACTTC
>.|TRBD1|15|TRBJ2-7|TRBV5-6
CASSRWRTGAYEQYF
TGTGCCAGCAGCAGGTGGAGGACAGGGGCCTACGAGCAGTACTTC
>.|.|16|TRBJ2-3|TRBV7-2
CASSSAGTLSTDTQYF
TGTGCCAGCAGCTCGGCAGGGACACTTAGCACAGATACGCAGTATTTT
>.|TRBD1|14|TRBJ1-5|TRBV27
CASKNTGGSGPQHF
TGTGCCAGCAAAAATACAGGGGGTTCGGGGCCCCAGCATTTT